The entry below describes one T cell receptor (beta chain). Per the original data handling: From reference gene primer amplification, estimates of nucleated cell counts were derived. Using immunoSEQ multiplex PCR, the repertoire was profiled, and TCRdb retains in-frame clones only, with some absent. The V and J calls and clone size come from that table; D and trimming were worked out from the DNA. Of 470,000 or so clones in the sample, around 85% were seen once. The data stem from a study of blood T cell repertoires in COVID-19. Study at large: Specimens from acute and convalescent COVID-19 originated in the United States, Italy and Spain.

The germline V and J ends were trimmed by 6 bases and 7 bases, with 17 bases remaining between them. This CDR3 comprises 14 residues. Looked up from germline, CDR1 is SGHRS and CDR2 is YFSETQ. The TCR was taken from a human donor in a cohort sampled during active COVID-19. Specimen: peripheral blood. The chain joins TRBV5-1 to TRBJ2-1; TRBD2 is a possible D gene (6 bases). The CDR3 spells CASNPRDAVNEQFF. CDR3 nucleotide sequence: TGCGCCAGCAATCCGCGGGACGCGGTGAATGAGCAGTTCTTC.